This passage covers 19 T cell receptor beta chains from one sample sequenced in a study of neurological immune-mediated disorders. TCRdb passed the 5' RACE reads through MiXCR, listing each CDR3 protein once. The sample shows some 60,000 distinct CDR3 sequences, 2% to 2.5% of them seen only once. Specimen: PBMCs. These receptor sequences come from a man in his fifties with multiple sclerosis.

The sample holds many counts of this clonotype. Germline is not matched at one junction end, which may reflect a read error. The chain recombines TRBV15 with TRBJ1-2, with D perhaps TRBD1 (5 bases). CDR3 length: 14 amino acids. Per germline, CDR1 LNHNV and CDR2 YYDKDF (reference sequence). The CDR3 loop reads CATSGDSRSYGYTF. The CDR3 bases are TGTGCCACCAGCGGAGACAGCCGCTCCTATGGCTACACCTTC.

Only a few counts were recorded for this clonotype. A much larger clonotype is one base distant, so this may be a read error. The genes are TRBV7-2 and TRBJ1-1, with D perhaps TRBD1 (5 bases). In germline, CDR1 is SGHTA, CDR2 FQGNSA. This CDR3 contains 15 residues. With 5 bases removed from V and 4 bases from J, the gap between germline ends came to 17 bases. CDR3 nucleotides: TGTGCCAGCAGCCACAGTGGGGGGAGGGCCACTGAAGCTTTCTTT. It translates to CASSHSGGRATEAFF.

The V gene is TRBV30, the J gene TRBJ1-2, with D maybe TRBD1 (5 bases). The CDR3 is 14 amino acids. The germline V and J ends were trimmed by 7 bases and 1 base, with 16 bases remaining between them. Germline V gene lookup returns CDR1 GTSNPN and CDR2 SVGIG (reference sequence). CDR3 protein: CASDAPGYNYGYTF. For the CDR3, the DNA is TGTGCCTCGGACGCGCCAGGGTATAACTATGGCTACACCTTC. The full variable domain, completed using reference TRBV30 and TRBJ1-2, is SQTIHQWPATLVQPVGSPLSLECTVEGTSNPNLYWYRQAAGRGLQLLFYSVGIGQISSEVPQNLSASRPQDRQFILSSKKLLLSDSGFYLCASDAPGYNYGYTFGSGTRLTVV.

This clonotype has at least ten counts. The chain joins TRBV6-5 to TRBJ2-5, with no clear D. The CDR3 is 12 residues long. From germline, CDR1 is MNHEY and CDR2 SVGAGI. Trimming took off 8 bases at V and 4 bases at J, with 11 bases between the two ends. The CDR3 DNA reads TGTGCCAGCTGGGATATCGGAGAGACCCAGTACTTC. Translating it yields CASWDIGETQYF.

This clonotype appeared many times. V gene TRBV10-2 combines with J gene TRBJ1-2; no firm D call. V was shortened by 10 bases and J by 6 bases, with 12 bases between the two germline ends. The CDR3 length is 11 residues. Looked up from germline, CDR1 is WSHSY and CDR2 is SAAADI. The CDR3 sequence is CATGEGDGYTF. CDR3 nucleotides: TGCGCCACCGGGGAAGGAGATGGCTACACCTTC.

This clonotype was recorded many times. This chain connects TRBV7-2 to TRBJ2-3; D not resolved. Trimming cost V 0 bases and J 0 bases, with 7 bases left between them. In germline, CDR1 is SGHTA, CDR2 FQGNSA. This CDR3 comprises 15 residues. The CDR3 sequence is CASSLAVASTDTQYF. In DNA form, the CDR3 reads TGTGCCAGCAGCTTAGCTGTTGCTAGCACAGATACGCAGTATTTT.

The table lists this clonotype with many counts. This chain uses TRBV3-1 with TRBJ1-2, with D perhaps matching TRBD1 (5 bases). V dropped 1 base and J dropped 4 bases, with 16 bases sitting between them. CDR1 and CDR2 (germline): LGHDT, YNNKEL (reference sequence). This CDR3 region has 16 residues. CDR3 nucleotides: TGTGCCAGCAGCCAAGTCGGGCGGGGGACCTCCTATGGCTACACCTTC. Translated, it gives CASSQVGRGTSYGYTF.

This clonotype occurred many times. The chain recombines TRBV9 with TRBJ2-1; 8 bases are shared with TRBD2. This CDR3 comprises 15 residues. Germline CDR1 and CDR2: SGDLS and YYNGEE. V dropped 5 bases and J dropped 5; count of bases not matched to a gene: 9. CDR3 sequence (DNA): TGTGCCAGCAGTCTGAGCGGGGGCCAACACAATGAGCAGTTCTTC. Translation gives CASSLSGGQHNEQFF.

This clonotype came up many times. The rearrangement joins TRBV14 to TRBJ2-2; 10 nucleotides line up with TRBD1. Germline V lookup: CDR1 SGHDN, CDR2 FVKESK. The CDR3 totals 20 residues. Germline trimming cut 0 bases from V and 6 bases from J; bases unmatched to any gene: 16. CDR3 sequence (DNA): TGTGCCAGCAGCCAAGATTTCGCCGGCTTCCGGGACAGGGGAGCCGGGGAGCTGTTTTTT. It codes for CASSQDFAGFRDRGAGELFF. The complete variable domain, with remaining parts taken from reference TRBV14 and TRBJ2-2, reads EAGVTQFPSHSVIEKGQTVTLRCDPISGHDNLYWYRRVMGKEIKFLLHFVKESKQDESGMPNNRFLAERTGGTYSTLKVQPAELEDSGVYFCASSQDFAGFRDRGAGELFFGEGSRLTVL.

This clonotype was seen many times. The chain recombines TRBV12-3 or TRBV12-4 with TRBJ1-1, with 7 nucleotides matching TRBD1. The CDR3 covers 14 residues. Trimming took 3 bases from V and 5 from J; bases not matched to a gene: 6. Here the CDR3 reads CASSFPGGKTEAFF. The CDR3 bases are TGTGCCAGCAGTTTCCCAGGGGGAAAGACTGAAGCTTTCTTT.

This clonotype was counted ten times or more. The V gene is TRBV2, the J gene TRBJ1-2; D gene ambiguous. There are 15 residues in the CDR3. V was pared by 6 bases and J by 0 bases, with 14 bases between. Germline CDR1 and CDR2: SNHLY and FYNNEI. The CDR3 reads CASSAGDTANYGYTF. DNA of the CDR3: TGTGCCAGCAGCGCGGGCGATACAGCTAACTATGGCTACACCTTC.

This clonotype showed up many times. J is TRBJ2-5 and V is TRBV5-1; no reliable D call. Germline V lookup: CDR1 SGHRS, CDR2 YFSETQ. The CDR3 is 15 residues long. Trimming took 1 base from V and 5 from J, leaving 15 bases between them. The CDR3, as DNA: TGCGCCAGCAGCTTGACTCATGGTTTGCAGGAGACCCAGTACTTC. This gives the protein CASSLTHGLQETQYF.

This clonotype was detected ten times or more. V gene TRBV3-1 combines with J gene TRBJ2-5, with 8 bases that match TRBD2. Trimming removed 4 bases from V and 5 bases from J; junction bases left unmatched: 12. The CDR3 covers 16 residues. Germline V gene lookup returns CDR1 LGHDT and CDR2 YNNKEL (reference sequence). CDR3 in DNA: TGTGCCAGCAGCCCCTTTTCGGGGGGGCCAAGGGAGACCCAGTACTTC. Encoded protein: CASSPFSGGPRETQYF.

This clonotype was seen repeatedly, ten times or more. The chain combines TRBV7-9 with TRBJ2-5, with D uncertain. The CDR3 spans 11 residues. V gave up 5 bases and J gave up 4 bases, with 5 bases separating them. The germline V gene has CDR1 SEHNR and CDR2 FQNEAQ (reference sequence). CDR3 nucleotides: TGTGCCAGCAGCCACTCAGAGACCCAGTACTTC. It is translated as CASSHSETQYF.

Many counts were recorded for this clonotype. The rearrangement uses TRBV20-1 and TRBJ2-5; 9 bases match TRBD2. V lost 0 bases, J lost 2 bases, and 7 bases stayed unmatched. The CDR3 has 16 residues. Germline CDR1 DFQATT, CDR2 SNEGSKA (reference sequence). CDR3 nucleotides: TGCAGTGCTAGAGATTACCTAGCGGGGAGACAAGAGACCCAGTACTTC. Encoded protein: CSARDYLAGRQETQYF.

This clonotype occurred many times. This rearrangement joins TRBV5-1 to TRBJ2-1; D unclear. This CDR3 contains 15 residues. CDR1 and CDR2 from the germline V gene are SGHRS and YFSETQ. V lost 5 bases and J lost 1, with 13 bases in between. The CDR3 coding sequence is TGCGCCAGCAGGAACGTACCTCTTTCCTACAATGAGCAGTTCTTC. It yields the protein CASRNVPLSYNEQFF.

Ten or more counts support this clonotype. The CDR3 sequence is CASSLQAGSNYGYTF. In nucleotides, the CDR3 is TGTGCCAGCAGTTTGCAGGCCGGCTCTAACTATGGCTACACCTTC. V is TRBV12-3 or TRBV12-4 and J is TRBJ1-2; D ambiguous. The V end lost 3 bases, the J end lost 0 bases, and 11 bases lay between the germline ends. This CDR3 contains 15 residues.

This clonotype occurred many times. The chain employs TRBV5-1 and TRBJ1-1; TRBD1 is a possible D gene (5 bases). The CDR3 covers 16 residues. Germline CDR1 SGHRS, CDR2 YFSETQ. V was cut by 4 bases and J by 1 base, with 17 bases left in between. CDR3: CASSPERHGANTEAFF. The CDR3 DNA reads TGCGCCAGCAGCCCGGAACGACATGGGGCGAACACTGAAGCTTTCTTT.

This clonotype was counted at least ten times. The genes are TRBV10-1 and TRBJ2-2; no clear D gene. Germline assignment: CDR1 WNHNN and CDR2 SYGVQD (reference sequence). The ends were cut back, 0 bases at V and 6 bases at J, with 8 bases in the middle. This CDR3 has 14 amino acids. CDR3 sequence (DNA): TGCGCCAGCAGTGAGTCGCCCGAGTCCGGGGAGCTGTTTTTT. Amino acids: CASSESPESGELFF.